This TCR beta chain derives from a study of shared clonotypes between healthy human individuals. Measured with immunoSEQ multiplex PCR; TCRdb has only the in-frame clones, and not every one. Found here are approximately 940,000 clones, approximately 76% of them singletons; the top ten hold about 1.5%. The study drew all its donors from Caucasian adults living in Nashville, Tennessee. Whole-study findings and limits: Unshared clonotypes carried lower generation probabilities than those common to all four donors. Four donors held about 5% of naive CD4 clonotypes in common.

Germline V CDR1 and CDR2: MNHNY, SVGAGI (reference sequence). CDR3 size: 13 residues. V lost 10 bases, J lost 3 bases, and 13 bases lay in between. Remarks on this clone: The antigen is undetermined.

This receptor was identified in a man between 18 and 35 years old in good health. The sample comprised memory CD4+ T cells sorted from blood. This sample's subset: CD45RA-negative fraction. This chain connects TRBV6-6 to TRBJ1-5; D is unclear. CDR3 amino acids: CAITRDINQPQHF. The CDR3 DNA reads TGTGCCATAACCCGGGATATCAATCAGCCCCAGCATTTT.